What follows are 13 T cell receptor beta chains derived from one specimen sequenced in a study of blood T cell repertoires in COVID-19. Data came from immunoSEQ multiplex PCR; TCRdb stores just in-frame clones and leaves some out. Altogether roughly 220,000 clones are present, 65% to 90% being singletons, with the ten largest covering roughly 1.4%. Sequencing was done on a sample of peripheral blood. The origin of the receptors is a woman aged 40 to 49 who had recovered from COVID-19.

The J gene is TRBJ2-7, the V gene TRBV20-1, with D uncertain. V shed 3 bases and J shed 5 bases, with 8 bases lying between them. The germline gives CDR1 DFQATT, CDR2 SNEGSKA (reference sequence). The length of the CDR3 is 11 residues. The CDR3 coding sequence is TGCAGTGCTAGTTCTTTCCACGAGCAGTACTTC. Residues: CSASSFHEQYF.

The chain couples TRBV6-2 or TRBV6-3 to TRBJ2-7, with 8 bases lining up with TRBD2. Germline V gene sequence: CDR1 MNHEY, CDR2 SVGEGT. V was pared by 0 bases and J by 4 bases, with 11 bases of the junction left unmatched. The CDR3 totals 17 residues. CDR3 sequence reads: CASSYSLERGSGYEQYF. In nucleotides, the CDR3 is TGTGCCAGCAGTTACTCTCTCGAGCGGGGGAGTGGGTACGAGCAGTACTTC.

V gene TRBV2 combines with J gene TRBJ2-5, with D unclear. Looked up from germline, CDR1 is SNHLY and CDR2 is FYNNEI. Trimming cost V 3 bases and J 4 bases, with 21 bases left between them. This CDR3 spans 17 amino acids. CDR3 DNA: TGTGCCAGCAGTGATTCCCGGCAAACGTTTAGGAGAGAGACCCAGTACTTC. Encoded protein: CASSDSRQTFRRETQYF.

V usage is TRBV5-1 and J usage is TRBJ2-2; unclear D gene. Germline V gene sequence: CDR1 SGHRS, CDR2 YFSETQ. V dropped 4 bases and J dropped 1 base, with 8 bases sitting between them. The CDR3 totals 14 residues. CDR3 coding DNA: TGCGCCAGCAGCCTTAGTCAGAACACCGGGGAGCTGTTTTTT. This encodes CASSLSQNTGELFF.

This chain connects TRBV28 to TRBJ1-6, with D unresolved. V lost 3 bases and J 9 bases, leaving 6 bases between the germline ends. CDR1 and CDR2 (germline): MDHEN, SYDVKM. This CDR3 contains 12 residues. For the CDR3, the DNA is TGTGCCAGCAGTTTTTTAGCTTCACCCCTCCACTTT. This encodes CASSFLASPLHF. Using reference TRBV28 and TRBJ1-6 for the parts outside the CDR3, the full variable domain is DVKVTQSSRYLVKRTGEKVFLECVQDMDHENMFWYRQDPGLGLRLIYFSYDVKMKEKGDIPEGYSVSREKKERFSLILESASTNQTSMYLCASSFLASPLHFGNGTRLTVT.

The V call is TRBV2, the J call TRBJ1-1; no clear D. This CDR3 has 14 amino acids. Germline V gene sequence: CDR1 SNHLY, CDR2 FYNNEI. The V gene lost 6 bases and the J gene lost 1 base, with 12 bases spanning the gap. In DNA form, the CDR3 reads TGTGCCAGCAGGGCTGACACCAGGAACACTGAAGCTTTCTTT. Its protein is CASRADTRNTEAFF.

The V call is TRBV9, the J call TRBJ2-5, with D perhaps TRBD1 (5 bases). CDR1 is SGDLS and CDR2 is YYNGEE in the germline V gene. The CDR3 has 15 amino acids. V was cut by 4 bases and J by 4 bases, with 17 bases left in between. The CDR3 DNA sequence: TGTGCCAGCAGCATCAGCCCAGGGAAGATAGAGACCCAGTACTTC. Protein: CASSISPGKIETQYF.

This clone came up once. This chain links TRBV4-1 with TRBJ2-1, with D unresolved. There are 13 residues in the CDR3. V lost 0 bases to trimming and J lost 8 bases, with 8 bases between them. Germline-derived CDR1 and CDR2 are MGHRA and YSYEKL. This CDR3 reads CASSQDPMYEQFF. DNA for the CDR3: TGCGCCAGCAGCCAAGATCCAATGTATGAGCAGTTCTTC.

The gene calls are TRBV5-1 and TRBJ1-1, with D tentatively TRBD1 (6 bases). Germline V gene lookup returns CDR1 SGHRS and CDR2 YFSETQ. V lost 1 base and J lost 4, with 11 bases in between. There are 14 residues in the CDR3. The CDR3 DNA is TGCGCCAGCAGCTTGAGGTCAGGGGCCACTGAAGCTTTCTTT. This codes for CASSLRSGATEAFF.

The V call is TRBV5-8, the J call TRBJ2-2; TRBD1 matches at 10 bases. The germline gives CDR1 SGHTS, CDR2 YDEGEE. This CDR3 is 15 amino acids long. Unmatched junction bases numbered 2, after V lost 3 bases and J lost 3 bases. CDR3 in DNA: TGTGCCAGCAGCTCGGGACAGGGGTACACCGGGGAGCTGTTTTTT. This gives the protein CASSSGQGYTGELFF.

This clone was observed a handful of times. The CDR3 DNA sequence: TGTGCCAGCAGCTTACAAGTTTTTGGGGGGATGTACTTC. It specifies CASSLQVFGGMYF. V usage is TRBV7-2 and J usage is TRBJ2-7; D is possibly TRBD2 (6 bases). Germline V gene data show CDR1 as SGHTA and CDR2 as FQGNSA. The CDR3 has 13 residues. The V end lost 2 bases, the J end lost 12 bases, and 17 bases lay between the germline ends.

V usage is TRBV11-2 and J usage is TRBJ1-2, with D unclear. Germline V CDR1 and CDR2: SGHAT, FQNNGV. This CDR3 spans 17 amino acids. V was shortened by 4 bases and J by 5 bases, with 23 bases between the two germline ends. The CDR3 spells CASSSRLTMATGYGYTF. CDR3 nucleotide sequence: TGTGCCAGCAGCTCGAGACTAACTATGGCTACGGGGTATGGCTACACCTTC.

The V gene is TRBV7-2, the J gene TRBJ2-1, with D unclear. The CDR3 spans 15 residues. V was shortened by 3 bases and J by 5 bases, with 14 bases between the two germline ends. Germline CDR1 reads SGHTA; CDR2 reads FQGNSA. For the CDR3, the DNA is TGTGCCAGCAGCTTGAGACTGGGTATAAACAATGAGCAGTTCTTC. This encodes CASSLRLGINNEQFF.